This entry lists 12 T cell receptor beta chains sequenced from one sample in a study of blood T cell repertoires in COVID-19. The method was immunoSEQ multiplex PCR; TCRdb's version includes in-frame clones alone and lacks a portion of them. Seen here are under 250,000 clones, 70% to 90% observed once, and the top ten hold just under 6.5%. The source material was peripheral blood. The receptors were gathered from a woman younger than 45 with COVID-19, enrolled during active disease.

This chain uses TRBV29-1 with TRBJ2-1; D perhaps matches TRBD1 (5 bases). The length of the CDR3 is 13 residues. Germline V gene sequence: CDR1 SQVTM, CDR2 ANQGSEA. Deletions cut 4 bases from V and 5 bases from J, with 12 bases between. Here the CDR3 reads CSVAPLGDNEQFF. In DNA, the CDR3 is TGCAGCGTTGCCCCCCTAGGGGACAATGAGCAGTTCTTC.

J is TRBJ1-2 and V is TRBV7-6; 9 nucleotides agree with TRBD1. This CDR3 has 17 amino acids. Germline V gives CDR1 SGHVS, CDR2 FNYEAQ. J gave up 0 bases and V 5 bases, and 10 bases lay outside the gene matches. The CDR3 nucleotides are TGTGCCAGCAGCCCATCCGGGACAGGGTTTGCTAACTATGGCTACACCTTC. The encoded protein is CASSPSGTGFANYGYTF. Variable domain in full (rest from reference TRBV7-6 and TRBJ1-2): GAGVSQSPRYKVTKRGQDVALRCDPISGHVSLYWYRQALGQGPEFLTYFNYEAQQDKSGLPNDRFSAERPEGSISTLTIQRTEQRDSAMYRCASSPSGTGFANYGYTFGSGTRLTVV.

This chain links TRBV2 with TRBJ2-7, with a tentative D call TRBD2 (6 bases). Trimming took 2 bases from V and 5 from J, leaving 13 bases between them. The germline CDR1 and CDR2 sequences are SNHLY and FYNNEI. The CDR3 contains 14 residues. The DNA for the CDR3 is TGTGCCAGCAGTGAATCCGTCGGGAGAGACGAGCAGTACGTC. Protein: CASSESVGRDEQYV.

V is TRBV30 and J is TRBJ2-3, with 8 bases fitting TRBD1. Germline V gives CDR1 GTSNPN, CDR2 SVGIG (reference sequence). The CDR3 length is 13 residues. Trimming cost V 6 bases and J 5 bases; bases outside gene matches: 7. CDR3 region: CACSAGQGDTQYF. The CDR3 nucleotides are TGTGCCTGCAGCGCAGGACAGGGAGATACGCAGTATTTT. The complete variable domain, with remaining parts taken from reference TRBV30 and TRBJ2-3, reads SQTIHQWPATLVQPVGSPLSLECTVEGTSNPNLYWYRQAAGRGLQLLFYSVGIGQISSEVPQNLSASRPQDRQFILSSKKLLLSDSGFYLCACSAGQGDTQYFGPGTRLTVL.

The V gene is TRBV5-1, the J gene TRBJ1-6, with D possibly being TRBD1 (6 bases). Trimming took 0 bases from V and 6 from J, leaving 16 bases between them. CDR1 and CDR2 (germline): SGHRS, YFSETQ. The CDR3 runs to 17 residues. The CDR3 reads CASSLGLSGQPNSPLHF. CDR3 nucleotide sequence: TGCGCCAGCAGCTTGGGACTTTCTGGACAGCCTAATTCACCCCTCCACTTT.

The V and J genes are TRBV9 and TRBJ1-6; D unresolved. V lost 3 bases to trimming and J lost 4 bases, with 11 bases between them. Germline CDR1 SGDLS, CDR2 YYNGEE. The CDR3 totals 15 residues. The CDR3 sequence: CASSEMQDYNSPLHF. In DNA form, the CDR3 reads TGTGCCAGCAGCGAAATGCAGGATTATAATTCACCCCTCCACTTT.

The chain joins TRBV15 to TRBJ2-1, with D possibly TRBD1 on 5 matching bases. V dropped 4 bases and J dropped 8 bases, with 12 bases sitting between them. This CDR3 is 13 amino acids long. CDR1 and CDR2 (germline): LNHNV, YYDKDF (reference sequence). In DNA, the CDR3 is TGTGCCACCAGCATGGGCCGCAGGGATGAGCAGTTCTTC. Amino acids: CATSMGRRDEQFF.

The rearrangement uses TRBV6-2 or TRBV6-3 and TRBJ2-5, with 11 positions matching TRBD2. The CDR3 sequence is 18 residues long. V shed 0 bases, J shed 11 bases, and the junction held 17 bases outside the gene matches. Germline CDR1 reads MNHEY; CDR2 reads SVGEGT. CDR3 DNA: TGTGCCAGCAGTTACTCGACCCCGCGGAGACTAGCGGGAACCCTTCAGTACTTC. Its protein is CASSYSTPRRLAGTLQYF.

The sample holds one count of this clone. J is TRBJ2-2 and V is TRBV27; 8 bases agree with TRBD2. Losses at the gene ends were 5 bases for V and 3 bases for J; bases not matched to a gene: 5. Germline V gene data show CDR1 as MNHEY and CDR2 as SMNVEV (reference sequence). CDR3 length: 15 residues. The CDR3 spells CASSLIAGHTGELFF. In nucleotides, the CDR3 is TGTGCCAGCAGTCTCATAGCGGGACACACCGGGGAGCTGTTTTTT.

The gene calls are TRBV10-2 and TRBJ1-3; a weak D match, TRBD1 (6 bases). This CDR3 region has 14 residues. Looked up from germline, CDR1 is WSHSY and CDR2 is SAAADI. The germline V and J ends were trimmed by 5 bases and 2 bases, with 10 bases remaining between them. The chain's CDR3 is CASSTRGTGNTIYF. The CDR3, as DNA: TGCGCCAGCAGTACCAGGGGAACTGGAAACACCATATATTTT.

J is TRBJ2-5 and V is TRBV5-4, with 8 bases that match TRBD1. Germline V gives CDR1 SGHNT, CDR2 YYREEE (reference sequence). The J segment lost 4 bases and the V segment lost 4 bases, leaving 6 bases of the junction unmatched. CDR3 size: 14 residues. Here the CDR3 reads CASSLGQGVETQYF. The CDR3 DNA follows: TGTGCCAGCAGCCTAGGACAGGGAGTAGAGACCCAGTACTTC. The entire variable domain, with the rest obtained from reference TRBV5-4 and TRBJ2-5, is as follows: ETGVTQSPTHLIKTRGQQVTLRCSSQSGHNTVSWYQQALGQGPQFIFQYYREEENGRGNFPPRFSGLQFPNYSSELNVNALELDDSALYLCASSLGQGVETQYFGPGTRLLVL.

This clone was seen once. The J gene is TRBJ2-5, the V gene TRBV4-2; D call uncertain. V gave up 3 bases and J gave up 2 bases, with 10 bases separating them. This CDR3 contains 14 residues. The V gene's germline CDR1 is LGHNA and CDR2 YNFKEQ. CDR3 DNA sequence: TGTGCCAGCAGCCACCGAGGAGTTCAAGAGACCCAGTACTTC. The encoded protein is CASSHRGVQETQYF.